Each of the 4 T cell receptor beta chains below was sequenced from the same sample in a study of tumor-infiltrating lymphocytes in primary liver carcinoma. Unsorted bulk tissue of roughly 20-34 mg yielded co-extracted RNA and DNA. A primer matching the constant region was used to make TCR beta cDNA from 500 to 650 ng of total RNA. Researchers made the TCR beta libraries by running three nested multiplex PCR rounds with slightly modified ARM-PCR. It was with TRBV1-TRBV30 forward primers and a C-beta reverse primer that the first two PCR rounds were run, at approximately 10 cycles each. TCRdb re-derived calls from the multiplex PCR reads in MiXCR, one entry per CDR3 protein. The sample consists of approximately 100,000 distinct CDR3 sequences, more than 65% of them appearing once. The specimen was liver tumor tissue from sampling region 2. Specified subset: tumor region T2, inferior pole. These receptors were collected from a woman aged 55-69 years with primary liver carcinoma and hepatitis B virus infection.

CDR3 nucleotide sequence: TGCAGCATCCACACCGGGGTAAACAGAGGGCAGTACTTC. This sequence encodes CSIHTGVNRGQYF. The genes are TRBV29-1 and TRBJ2-7, with a possible D match to TRBD2 (5 bases). The germline CDR1 and CDR2 sequences are SQVTM and ANQGSEA. V gave up 8 bases and J gave up 9 bases, with 23 bases separating them. This CDR3 is built from 13 residues.

Regarding this clonotype: One end of the junction is discordant with germline, which a read error may explain. The V call is TRBV11-3, the J call TRBJ2-6; possible D gene TRBD1, 5 bases. CDR3 length equals 15 residues. Germline CDR1 SGHNT, CDR2 YENEEA. CDR3: CTSSRSGSGTNVLTF. Written as DNA, the CDR3 is TGTACCAGCAGCCGGTCAGGGTCTGGAACCAACGTCCTGACTTTC.

On this clonotype: In this CDR3 the conserved last residue, phenylalanine or tryptophan, is missing, so a read error is likely. The V and J genes are TRBV11-3 and TRBJ2-3, with TRBD2 matching over 7 bases. Germline values: CDR1 SGHNT, CDR2 YENEEA. This CDR3 has 15 residues. The CDR3 spells CATSLLPLAGDTQYI. CDR3 nucleotide sequence: TGTGCCACCAGCTTACTTCCATTAGCGGGTGATACGCAGTATATT.

Details on this clonotype: Germline and junction disagree at one end, which may indicate a read error. The J gene is TRBJ2-1, the V gene TRBV11-2, with 7 positions matching TRBD1. The germline CDR1 and CDR2 sequences are SGHAT and FQNNGV. This CDR3 comprises 17 residues. For the CDR3, the DNA is TGTGTCAGCAGCTTAGGTCTGGTAGCGAGGGGGCCGAATGAGCAGTTCTTC. Translating it yields CVSSLGLVARGPNEQFF.